This T cell receptor beta chain stems from a study of cytomegalovirus exposure and HLA in healthy donors. Study results and limitations: Diagnosis of cytomegalovirus status made by the classifier reportedly showed high specificity and sensitivity. Donors belonging to an Asian-associated ancestry cluster reportedly showed fewer N-insertions in productive TCRs than the approximately 700-donor mean, according to what a later analysis found.

Although they were nominally healthy when sampled, donors likely had unrecorded immune exposures. As to this clone: As yet, its antigen is unknown.

Primers included in the PCR were 60 Vbeta and 13 Jbeta primers. Clones were read by immunoSEQ multiplex PCR, and TCRdb kept only the in-frame ones, dropping some. The profile shows roughly 120,000 clones, 80% of them singletons. Germline lookup yields CDR1 MNHNS and CDR2 SASEGT. The CDR3 has 15 amino acids. Trimming left V 4 bases short and J 5 bases short, with 14 bases between. The chain links TRBV6-1 to TRBJ1-4, with D perhaps TRBD1 (5 bases). Sequencing was carried out using PBMCs. This TCR was recovered from a man aged 25 to 45 in good health and CMV-seronegative. For the CDR3, the DNA is TGTGCCAGCAGTGGGAATTACGGGGGGAATGAAAAACTGTTTTTT. As protein: CASSGNYGGNEKLFF.